This T cell receptor (beta chain) originates from a study of OX40 agonist ivuxolimab in advanced cancers. Study details: Cancers in dose escalation were hepatocellular, melanoma, renal cell and head and neck. Whole-study findings and limits: There was clonal expansion of CD4+ and CD8+ blood T cells by week 6 at 0.1 to 3.0 mg/kg. Clonal expansion among partial responders at 0.1-3.0 mg/kg ranked near the lowest.

CDR3 size: 14 residues. The germline V gene has CDR1 GTSNPN and CDR2 SVGIG (reference sequence). Trimming cost V 1 base and J 2 bases, with 12 bases left between them. In regard to this clone: The antigen is not known.

Patients with autoimmune history or systemic immunosuppression were excluded. Sequencing used immunoSEQ multiplex PCR; TCRdb keeps in-frame clones, though not all of them. The sample shows 65,000 to 90,000 clones, more than 80% of them seen only once. Material: CD4+ or CD8+ T cells sorted from blood, obtained in a trial of the OX40 agonist ivuxolimab. This receptor was taken from an adult with an advanced solid tumor such as melanoma, head and neck, liver or kidney cancer. The J gene is TRBJ2-7, the V gene TRBV30; a weak D match, TRBD1 (5 bases). CDR3 coding DNA: TGTGCCTGGAGTGGGGGCCTGGGGCCCTACGAGCAGTACTTC. This gives the protein CAWSGGLGPYEQYF.